This TCR beta chain was captured by sequencing in a study of neurological immune-mediated disorders. This clonotype was picked up many times. V was clipped by 4 bases and J by 3 bases, with 12 bases between them. This CDR3 comprises 14 residues. Germline CDR1 reads SGHTA; CDR2 reads FQGNSA. A single record per CDR3 protein comes from TCRdb applying MiXCR to the 5' RACE reads. Of roughly 48,000 distinct CDR3 sequences listed, around 12% are singletons. Time point: longitudinal time-point 2. This sequence joins TRBV7-2 and TRBJ1-2; maybe TRBD1 (6 bases). The sample taken for sequencing was PBMCs. The receptor's source is a male donor with HTLV-1-associated myelopathy (HAM/TSP). The CDR3 reads CASSYDRTYYGYTF. The CDR3 DNA is TGTGCCAGCAGCTACGACAGGACTTACTATGGCTACACCTTC.